These 30 T cell receptor beta chains share one sample of origin, sequenced in a study of blood T cell repertoires in COVID-19. Sequencing used immunoSEQ multiplex PCR; TCRdb keeps in-frame clones, though not all of them. The data show roughly 21,000 clones, with approximately 88% seen just once and 3.2% held by the top ten. The sequencing sample was made of peripheral blood. Source of these receptors: a man between 35 and 55 years old with acute or convalescent COVID-19.

CDR3: CASSLDPYRDPHEQYF. As DNA, the CDR3 is TGTGCCAGCAGCCTCGACCCGTACAGGGATCCTCACGAGCAGTACTTC. V is TRBV5-4 and J is TRBJ2-7; D is perhaps TRBD1 (6 bases). CDR3 length: 16 amino acids. The V gene lost 4 bases and the J gene lost 5 bases, with 22 bases spanning the gap. Germline V gene sequence: CDR1 SGHNT, CDR2 YYREEE (reference sequence).

V is TRBV2 and J is TRBJ2-2, with 13 bases fitting TRBD2. V lost 4 bases to trimming and J lost 7 bases; unmatched junction nucleotides: 9. The CDR3 length is 17 residues. Germline-derived CDR1 and CDR2 are SNHLY and FYNNEI. CDR3 bases: TGTGCCAGCAGTGTCACTAGCGGGAGGGCCCTCGGCGGGGAGCTGTTTTTT. As protein: CASSVTSGRALGGELFF.

The chain links TRBV5-1 to TRBJ1-1; maybe TRBD1 (5 bases). V lost 3 bases, J lost 1 base, and 10 bases lay in between. Germline lookup yields CDR1 SGHRS and CDR2 YFSETQ. This CDR3 is built from 14 residues. CDR3 loop: CASSSQGTNTEAFF. For the CDR3, the DNA is TGCGCCAGCAGCTCCCAGGGAACGAACACTGAAGCTTTCTTT.

This clone showed up just a few times. V gene TRBV2 combines with J gene TRBJ2-2, with 8 bases identical to TRBD2. Germline trimming cut 7 bases from V and 6 bases from J; bases unmatched to any gene: 4. This CDR3 contains 13 residues. Germline V gene lookup returns CDR1 SNHLY and CDR2 FYNNEI. The CDR3 DNA reads TGTGCCAGCAACGGGGGGGAACCCGGGGAGCTGTTTTTT. This sequence encodes CASNGGEPGELFF. Full variable domain (outside the CDR3, taken from reference TRBV2 and TRBJ2-2): EPEVTQTPSHQVTQMGQEVILRCVPISNHLYFYWYRQILGQKVEFLVSFYNNEISEKSEIFDDQFSVERPDGSNFTLKIRSTKLEDSAMYFCASNGGEPGELFFGEGSRLTVL.

This clone came up a few times. The chain joins TRBV9 to TRBJ2-5, with TRBD1 identical over 7 bases. The germline gives CDR1 SGDLS, CDR2 YYNGEE. The CDR3 has 16 residues. The junction had 13 bases not matched to a gene; V was cut back by 3 bases and J by 5 bases. CDR3 DNA sequence: TGTGCCAGCAGCGCGCAACCAAGAACAGGGGTGGAGACCCAGTACTTC. Protein: CASSAQPRTGVETQYF. Full variable domain (remainder filled in from reference TRBV9 and TRBJ2-5): DSGVTQTPKHLITATGQRVTLRCSPRSGDLSVYWYQQSLDQGLQFLIQYYNGEERAKGNILERFSAQQFPDLHSELNLSSLELGDSALYFCASSAQPRTGVETQYFGPGTRLLVL.

The CDR3 sequence: CASSLVTGTSGSNEQFF. In nucleotides, the CDR3 is TGTGCCAGCAGCTTAGTGACCGGGACTAGCGGGAGCAATGAGCAGTTCTTC. This chain links TRBV7-9 with TRBJ2-1, with TRBD2 identical over 14 bases. The CDR3 length is 17 residues. Trimming at V came to 1 base and at J to 6 bases, leaving 5 bases not matched to a gene. Germline V gene lookup returns CDR1 SEHNR and CDR2 FQNEAQ (reference sequence).

The genes are TRBV30 and TRBJ1-6, with 9 nucleotides matching TRBD1. Germline values: CDR1 GTSNPN, CDR2 SVGIG (reference sequence). J was trimmed by 7 bases and V by 4 bases; bases with no gene match: 8. The CDR3 runs to 15 residues. CDR3: CAWTPGQGVNSPLHF. Here the CDR3 DNA reads TGTGCCTGGACCCCGGGACAGGGAGTAAATTCACCCCTCCACTTT.

The V and J genes are TRBV4-1 and TRBJ1-1, with D possibly TRBD1 on 5 matching bases. CDR1 and CDR2 from the germline V gene are MGHRA and YSYEKL. Trimming took 2 bases from V and 3 from J, leaving 10 bases between them. The CDR3 totals 14 residues. CDR3 in amino acids: CASSQTGGDTEAFF. CDR3 nucleotides: TGCGCCAGCAGCCAAACGGGGGGGGACACTGAAGCTTTCTTT.

The chain joins TRBV27 to TRBJ1-2; 9 bases map to TRBD1. V gave up 5 bases and J gave up 5 bases; unmatched junction bases: 18. This CDR3 has 18 amino acids. Germline V CDR1 and CDR2: MNHEY, SMNVEV (reference sequence). The CDR3 spells CASSPTGTGSYKRYGYTF. For the CDR3, the DNA is TGTGCCAGCAGTCCGACCGGGACAGGGTCCTATAAGAGGTATGGCTACACCTTC.

This CDR3 is CASSPGPGSGQYF. The CDR3 region has the DNA TGTGCCAGCTCACCAGGTCCAGGATCAGGGCAGTACTTC. The chain uses TRBV18 and TRBJ2-7, with unresolved D. Per the germline V gene, CDR1 is KGHSH and CDR2 is LQKENI. Trimming shortened V by 2 bases and J by 9 bases, and 14 bases separated the two germline ends. The CDR3 consists of 13 residues.

The chain has TRBV6-5 and TRBJ1-4; 11 nucleotides line up with TRBD1. The ends lost 10 bases at V and 8 bases at J; junction bases unmatched: 6. The CDR3 extends over 13 amino acids. Looked up from germline, CDR1 is MNHEY and CDR2 is SVGAGI. This CDR3 reads CAIGTGGWEKLFF. CDR3 DNA sequence: TGTGCCATAGGGACAGGGGGGTGGGAAAAACTGTTTTTT.

J is TRBJ1-3 and V is TRBV18, with D unclear. CDR3 length equals 17 residues. V lost 6 bases and J lost 2, with 20 bases in between. Germline V gene sequence: CDR1 KGHSH, CDR2 LQKENI. The CDR3 sequence: CASSSDGLGGPGNTIYF. CDR3 in DNA: TGTGCCAGCTCTTCAGACGGCCTAGGTGGCCCTGGAAACACCATATATTTT.

This chain connects TRBV6-6 to TRBJ2-7; D uncertain. This CDR3 region has 15 residues. V was clipped by 4 bases and J by 5 bases, with 18 bases between them. Germline assignment: CDR1 MNHNY and CDR2 SVGAGI (reference sequence). Here the CDR3 reads CASSFEPGVFDEQYF. The DNA for the CDR3 is TGTGCCAGCAGTTTCGAGCCAGGCGTTTTCGACGAGCAGTACTTC.

The gene calls are TRBV10-3 and TRBJ1-1, with 9 bases identical to TRBD1. Germline CDR1 is ENHRY and CDR2 is SYGVKD. The V gene end was trimmed by 10 bases and the J gene end by 1 base; junction bases not matched to a gene: 4. The CDR3 spans 13 residues. The DNA of the CDR3 is TGTGCCAGCCGGGACAGGGAGAACACTGAAGCTTTCTTT. Amino acid sequence: CASRDRENTEAFF.

This sequence joins TRBV19 and TRBJ1-3; D is undetermined. V lost 8 bases and J lost 3, with 17 bases in between. CDR3 length: 15 amino acids. Germline values: CDR1 LNHDA, CDR2 SQIVND (reference sequence). CDR3 loop: CASSTVGSSGNTIYF. CDR3 nucleotides: TGTGCCAGTTCTACGGTGGGCTCGAGTGGAAACACCATATATTTT.

The rearrangement uses TRBV2 and TRBJ2-1; tentative D call: TRBD2 (5 bases). There are 15 residues in the CDR3. V lost 8 bases and J 3 bases, leaving 17 bases between the germline ends. Looked up from germline, CDR1 is SNHLY and CDR2 is FYNNEI. This CDR3 reads CASARGVDYYNEQFF. CDR3 coding DNA: TGTGCCAGCGCCAGAGGAGTCGACTACTACAATGAGCAGTTCTTC.

The chain links TRBV21-1 to TRBJ1-1. TRBV21-1 is a pseudogene. The CDR3 runs to 16 residues. CDR3 in DNA: TGTGCCAGCAGCTCATCTGGGGGGGGACGAGACACTGAAGCTTTCTTT. Translated, it gives CASSSSGGGRDTEAFF.

The rearrangement joins TRBV7-8 to TRBJ2-7; TRBD2 aligns across 12 bases. Per germline, CDR1 SGHVS and CDR2 FQNEAQ. This CDR3 spans 15 amino acids. Trimming at V came to 2 bases and at J to 7 bases, leaving 6 bases not matched to a gene. The CDR3 DNA reads as TGTGCCAGCAGCTTAACCCTAGCGGGGGGGCGGGAGCAGTACTTC. It translates to CASSLTLAGGREQYF. The entire variable domain, with the rest obtained from reference TRBV7-8 and TRBJ2-7, is as follows: GAGVSQSPRYKVAKRGQDVALRCDPISGHVSLFWYQQALGQGPEFLTYFQNEAQLDKSGLPSDRFFAERPEGSVSTLKIQRTQQEDSAVYLCASSLTLAGGREQYFGPGTRLTVT.

The J gene is TRBJ2-2, the V gene TRBV6-5; TRBD1 is a possible D gene (5 bases). CDR3 size: 13 residues. V was trimmed by 6 bases and J by 4 bases, leaving 9 bases between them. Germline V gives CDR1 MNHEY, CDR2 SVGAGI. CDR3 bases: TGTGCCAGCAGCCCCAGGGTCACCGGGGAGCTGTTTTTT. Translating it yields CASSPRVTGELFF.

This clone was recorded only once. This sequence joins TRBV5-6 and TRBJ1-2, with D unclear. Trimming removed 0 bases at V and 8 bases at J, with 8 bases between. CDR3 length: 12 amino acids. Germline V gene sequence: CDR1 SGHDT, CDR2 YYEEEE. The CDR3 region is CASSLVAEGYTF. In nucleotides, the CDR3 is TGTGCCAGCAGCTTGGTAGCGGAGGGCTACACCTTC.

CDR3 coding DNA: TGTGCCAGTAGTATGGTGGCGGAAGACTCCTATAATTCACCCCTCCACTTT. Amino acid sequence: CASSMVAEDSYNSPLHF. This chain links TRBV19 with TRBJ1-6; no clear D gene. This CDR3 contains 17 residues. Trimming removed 3 bases from V and 0 bases from J, with 12 bases in between. Germline CDR1 reads LNHDA; CDR2 reads SQIVND (reference sequence).

This rearrangement joins TRBV6-1 to TRBJ2-2; 8 bases are shared with TRBD2. V dropped 2 bases and J dropped 6; count of bases not matched to a gene: 8. Germline V gene lookup returns CDR1 MNHNS and CDR2 SASEGT. The CDR3 contains 16 residues. The CDR3 DNA follows: TGTGCCAGCAGTGAATGGTCCAGCGGGAGCCCCGGGGAGCTGTTTTTT. Translation gives CASSEWSSGSPGELFF.

The rearrangement joins TRBV6-5 to TRBJ1-1, with TRBD1 identical over 9 bases. The trim removed 3 bases at V and 4 bases at J, leaving 3 bases unmatched. This CDR3 has 14 amino acids. The germline gives CDR1 MNHEY, CDR2 SVGAGI. The CDR3 sequence: CASSYPGQGTEAFF. CDR3 in DNA: TGTGCCAGCAGTTATCCGGGACAGGGCACTGAAGCTTTCTTT.

Written as DNA, the CDR3 is TGTGCCAGCGCCGGGAGCACGTATGGCTACACCTTC. Residues: CASAGSTYGYTF. V usage is TRBV19 and J usage is TRBJ1-2; D uncertain. Germline CDR1 and CDR2: LNHDA and SQIVND (reference sequence). V was shortened by 9 bases and J by 5 bases, with 13 bases between the two germline ends. The CDR3 is made up of 12 amino acids.

This clone was seen a handful of times. The chain uses TRBV19 and TRBJ1-5, with TRBD1 identical over 10 bases. Germline V gene data show CDR1 as LNHDA and CDR2 as SQIVND (reference sequence). The CDR3 is 15 residues long. V shed 10 bases and J 4 bases; nucleotides not matched to a gene: 10. The CDR3 spells CATDIPGQGNQPQHF. In DNA form, the CDR3 reads TGTGCCACCGATATTCCGGGACAGGGGAATCAGCCCCAGCATTTT.

This clone has just one count. The chain carries TRBV18 and TRBJ2-1; D gene ambiguous. The CDR3 loop spans 14 amino acids. CDR1 is KGHSH, CDR2 LQKENI, per germline. Trimming stripped 3 bases from V and 5 bases from J, with 11 bases between. The CDR3 protein is CASSPRPRNNEQFF. CDR3 sequence (DNA): TGTGCCAGCTCACCCCGTCCCCGTAACAATGAGCAGTTCTTC.

The J gene is TRBJ1-1, the V gene TRBV6-5; TRBD1 agrees at 7 bases. Looked up from germline, CDR1 is MNHEY and CDR2 is SVGAGI. This CDR3 comprises 14 residues. With V trimmed by 6 bases and J by 6 bases, 10 bases remained unmatched. CDR3 sequence: CASRATTGWAEAFF. In DNA, the CDR3 is TGTGCCAGCAGGGCAACGACAGGGTGGGCTGAAGCTTTCTTT.

The chain links TRBV4-1 to TRBJ1-2, with 7 nucleotides matching TRBD1. V gave up 0 bases and J gave up 10 bases; unmatched junction bases: 11. The CDR3 contains 15 residues. Germline V CDR1 and CDR2: MGHRA, YSYEKL. CDR3 in amino acids: CASSQERSEGASYTF. The CDR3 region has the DNA TGCGCCAGCAGCCAAGAAAGGTCGGAGGGGGCTTCCTACACCTTC.

The chain has TRBV6-2 or TRBV6-3 and TRBJ1-2; weak D call: TRBD1 (5 bases). This CDR3 is 13 amino acids long. V lost 6 bases and J 4 bases, leaving 12 bases between the germline ends. Germline V gives CDR1 MNHEY, CDR2 SVGEGT. CDR3 protein: CASSRQNIYGYTF. CDR3 sequence (DNA): TGTGCCAGCAGCCGACAGAACATCTATGGCTACACCTTC.

The chain recombines TRBV5-1 with TRBJ2-3; possibly TRBD2 for D (6 bases). The CDR3 contains 14 residues. The V gene lost 0 bases and the J gene lost 5 bases, with 10 bases spanning the gap. Germline V lookup: CDR1 SGHRS, CDR2 YFSETQ. The CDR3 loop reads CASSLEGGQDTQYF. The CDR3 DNA is TGCGCCAGCAGCTTGGAAGGAGGGCAAGATACGCAGTATTTT.